The clone carrying this TCR beta chain has just a few counts. The data originate from a study of shared clonotypes between healthy human individuals. The protocol was immunoSEQ multiplex PCR, while the TCRdb copy is restricted to in-frame clones and leaves out a portion. The sample shows about 960,000 clones, less than 85% of them seen only once. Source material: memory CD4+ T cells sorted from blood. The subset was: CD45RA-negative fraction. The origin of this receptor is a man aged 18 to 29 in good health.

The CDR3 spells CASSRGQTGELFF. CDR3 sequence (DNA): TGTGCCAGCAGCCGGGGACAGACCGGGGAGCTGTTTTTT. This chain uses TRBV7-3 with TRBJ2-2; TRBD1 matches at 7 bases. CDR1 is SGHTA, CDR2 FQGTGA, per germline. This CDR3 spans 13 amino acids. J gave up 5 bases and V 5 bases, and 2 bases lay outside the gene matches.